Below are 14 T cell receptor beta chains sequenced from a single sample in a study of neurological immune-mediated disorders. TCRdb reprocessed the 5' RACE reads with MiXCR, giving one entry per CDR3 protein. In the table there are more than 25,000 distinct CDR3 sequences, 4% of which are singletons. The sequenced material came from CD4+ T cells from blood. Receptor source: a woman aged 40 to 50 in good health.

This clonotype was seen many times. A junction end diverges from the germline sequence, so it may reflect a read error. The chain has TRBV7-8 and TRBJ2-2; 7 nucleotides align to TRBD1. CDR1 and CDR2 from the germline V gene are SGHVS and FQNEAQ. This CDR3 region has 15 residues. CDR3 in DNA: TGTGCCAGCAGCACCCGACAGGGTAACAACGGGGAGCTGTTTTTT. It codes for CASSTRQGNNGELFF.

This clonotype was observed many times. The rearrangement links TRBV3-1 to TRBJ2-5; D gene ambiguous. V was trimmed by 1 base and J by 4 bases, leaving 13 bases between them. CDR3 size: 15 residues. The V gene's germline CDR1 is LGHDT and CDR2 YNNKEL (reference sequence). The DNA for the CDR3 is TGTGCCAGCAGCCAAGCGAGTTTAGTGGGAGAGACCCAGTACTTC. Translating gives CASSQASLVGETQYF.

The sample holds many counts of this clonotype. The chain links TRBV5-1 to TRBJ2-7; 7 bases are shared with TRBD1. CDR3 length: 15 amino acids. After removal of 0 bases from V and 2 bases from J, the junction contained 5 bases not matched to a gene. Germline V gene sequence: CDR1 SGHRS, CDR2 YFSETQ. In DNA form, the CDR3 reads TGCGCCAGCAGCTTGGGGAATACAGGGGCCTACGAGCAGTACTTC. Its translation is CASSLGNTGAYEQYF.

The rearrangement joins TRBV3-1 to TRBJ2-7; 7 bases line up with TRBD2. Germline V gene data show CDR1 as LGHDT and CDR2 as YNNKEL (reference sequence). Unmatched junction bases numbered 10, after V lost 5 bases and J lost 3 bases. The CDR3 is 15 residues long. This CDR3 is CASSSIGGIGYEQYF. The CDR3 DNA sequence: TGTGCCAGCAGCTCCATCGGGGGGATTGGCTACGAGCAGTACTTC.

This clonotype was picked up many times. The chain links TRBV5-1 to TRBJ2-1, with TRBD2 matching over 11 bases. Trimming took 4 bases from V and 4 from J; bases not matched to a gene: 10. This CDR3 has 17 residues. Germline V lookup: CDR1 SGHRS, CDR2 YFSETQ. The CDR3 spells CASSVRLLAGAYNEQFF. The CDR3 nucleotides read TGCGCCAGCAGCGTCAGATTACTAGCGGGGGCGTACAATGAGCAGTTCTTC. The whole variable domain, filled in from reference TRBV5-1 and TRBJ2-1, reads KAGVTQTPRYLIKTRGQQVTLSCSPISGHRSVSWYQQTPGQGLQFLFEYFSETQRNKGNFPGRFSGRQFSNSRSEMNVSTLELGDSALYLCASSVRLLAGAYNEQFFGPGTRLTVL.

This clonotype was seen many times. The V gene is TRBV5-1, the J gene TRBJ2-3; 7 nucleotides match TRBD2. The CDR3 contains 15 residues. In germline, CDR1 is SGHRS, CDR2 YFSETQ. The V gene end was trimmed by 2 bases and the J gene end by 2 bases; junction bases not matched to a gene: 5. This chain's CDR3 is CASSFSSGNTDTQYF. The CDR3 DNA is TGCGCCAGCAGCTTCTCTAGCGGAAACACAGATACGCAGTATTTT.

There are many counts of this clonotype. The chain carries TRBV5-1 and TRBJ2-7; unclear D gene. CDR3 length equals 12 residues. Trimming cost V 0 bases and J 4 bases, with 5 bases left between them. Germline CDR1 SGHRS, CDR2 YFSETQ. CDR3 amino acids: CASSLDRYEQYF. CDR3 DNA: TGCGCCAGCAGCTTGGACAGATACGAGCAGTACTTC.

This clonotype was observed many times. Compared with germline, one end of the junction differs, possibly owing to a read error. The chain couples TRBV7-7 to TRBJ2-2; 8 positions match TRBD2. Looked up from germline, CDR1 is SSHAT and CDR2 is FNYEAQ (reference sequence). The CDR3 is made up of 18 amino acids. The CDR3 reads CASSPSPTGGGHTGELFF. CDR3 bases: TGTGCTAGCAGCCCGAGTCCGACTGGCGGGGGGCACACCGGGGAGCTGTTTTTT.

This clonotype was seen repeatedly, ten times or more. The rearrangement uses TRBV5-1 and TRBJ2-3; D possibly corresponds to TRBD2 (5 bases). Germline-derived CDR1 and CDR2 are SGHRS and YFSETQ. There are 13 residues in the CDR3. Between the trimmed V and J ends, which lost 7 bases and 7 bases, there was a span of 16 bases. The CDR3 DNA follows: TGCGCCAGCTCAAGTGGGAGTGGAAATACGCAGTATTTT. Translation: CASSSGSGNTQYF.

This clonotype has ten or more counts. This sequence joins TRBV5-4 and TRBJ1-5; the D is unclear. This CDR3 spans 13 amino acids. Germline CDR1 is SGHNT and CDR2 is YYREEE (reference sequence). Between the trimmed V and J ends, which lost 0 bases and 5 bases, there was a span of 6 bases. This CDR3 reads CASSLGWDQPQHF. The CDR3 DNA reads as TGTGCCAGCAGCTTGGGTTGGGATCAGCCCCAGCATTTT.

This clonotype qualifies as medium-sized. The chain recombines TRBV3-1 with TRBJ1-4; 7 bases match TRBD1. Germline V CDR1 and CDR2: LGHDT, YNNKEL (reference sequence). CDR3 length: 14 amino acids. Unmatched junction bases numbered 4, after V lost 1 base and J lost 8 bases. The CDR3 sequence: CASSQGGTVEKLFF. CDR3 DNA: TGTGCCAGCAGCCAAGGGGGGACAGTAGAAAAACTGTTTTTT. Drawing the rest from reference TRBV3-1 and TRBJ1-4, the complete variable domain is DTAVSQTPKYLVTQMGNDKSIKCEQNLGHDTMYWYKQDSKKFLKIMFSYNNKELIINETVPNRFSPKSPDKAHLNLHINSLELGDSAVYFCASSQGGTVEKLFFGSGTQLSVL.

This clonotype was seen at least ten times. The V and J genes are TRBV11-2 and TRBJ1-4, with TRBD1 matching over 9 bases. The J segment lost 4 bases and the V segment lost 5 bases, leaving 5 bases of the junction unmatched. The CDR3 extends over 15 amino acids. Germline CDR1 and CDR2: SGHAT and FQNNGV. CDR3 in amino acids: CASSLGDRDNEKLFF. CDR3 nucleotide sequence: TGTGCCAGCAGCCTGGGGGACAGGGATAATGAAAAACTGTTTTTT.

This clonotype has at least ten counts. The chain links TRBV5-1 to TRBJ1-6; tentatively, D is TRBD1 (6 bases). V was trimmed by 4 bases and J by 9 bases, leaving 11 bases between them. The CDR3 totals 13 residues. CDR1 is SGHRS, CDR2 YFSETQ, per germline. CDR3 loop: CASSRDRPSPLHF. The CDR3 DNA sequence: TGCGCCAGCAGCCGTGACAGGCCTTCACCCCTCCACTTT.

This clonotype was counted many times. The J gene is TRBJ2-1, the V gene TRBV7-6; D remains ambiguous. Trimming removed 2 bases at V and 2 bases at J, with 10 bases between. The CDR3 runs 15 residues. The germline CDR1 and CDR2 sequences are SGHVS and FNYEAQ. CDR3: CASSLLQRTYNEQFF. CDR3 DNA: TGTGCCAGCAGCTTATTGCAGCGAACCTACAATGAGCAGTTCTTC.